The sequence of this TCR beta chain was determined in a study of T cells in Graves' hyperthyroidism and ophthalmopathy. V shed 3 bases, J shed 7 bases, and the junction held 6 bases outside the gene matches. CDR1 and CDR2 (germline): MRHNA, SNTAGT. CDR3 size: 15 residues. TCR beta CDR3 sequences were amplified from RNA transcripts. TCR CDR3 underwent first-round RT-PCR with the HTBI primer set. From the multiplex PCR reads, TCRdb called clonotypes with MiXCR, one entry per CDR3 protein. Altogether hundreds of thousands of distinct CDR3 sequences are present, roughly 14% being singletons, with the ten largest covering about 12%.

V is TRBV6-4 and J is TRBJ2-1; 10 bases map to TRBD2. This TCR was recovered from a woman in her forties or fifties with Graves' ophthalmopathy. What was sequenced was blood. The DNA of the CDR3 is TGTGCCAGCAGTGAGGGGCAGCGGGAGGGTAATGAGCAGTTCTTC. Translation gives CASSEGQREGNEQFF.